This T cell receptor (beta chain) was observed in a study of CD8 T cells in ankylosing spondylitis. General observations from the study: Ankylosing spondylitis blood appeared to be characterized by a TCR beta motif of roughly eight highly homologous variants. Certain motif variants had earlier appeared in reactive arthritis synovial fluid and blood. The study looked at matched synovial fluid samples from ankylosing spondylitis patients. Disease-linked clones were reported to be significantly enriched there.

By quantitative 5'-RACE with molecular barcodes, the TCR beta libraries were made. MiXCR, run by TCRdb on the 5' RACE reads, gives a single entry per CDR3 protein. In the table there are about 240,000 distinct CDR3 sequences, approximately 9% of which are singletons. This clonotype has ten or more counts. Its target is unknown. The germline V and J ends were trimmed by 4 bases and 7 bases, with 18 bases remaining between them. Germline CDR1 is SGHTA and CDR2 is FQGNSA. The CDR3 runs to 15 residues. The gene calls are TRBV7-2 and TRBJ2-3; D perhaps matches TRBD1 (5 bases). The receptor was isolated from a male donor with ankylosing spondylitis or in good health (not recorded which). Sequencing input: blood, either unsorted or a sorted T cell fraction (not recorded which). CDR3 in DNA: TGTGCCAGCAGCTCGCAGCCCGTAAGGGGAAATACGCAGTATTTT. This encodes CASSSQPVRGNTQYF.